A single sample gave rise to the 27 T cell receptor beta chains below, sequenced in a study of beta chain features in type 1 diabetes. Expressed TCRB transcripts were sequenced, since all the RNA that had been isolated was reverse transcribed. Assay: immunoSEQ multiplex PCR; the TCRdb copy retains only in-frame clones and omits some. The profile shows 250,000 to 350,000 clones, approximately 11% of them singletons. The sequenced sample consisted of naive CD4+ T cells from blood. All receptors derive from a woman in her twenties or thirties in good health.

The chain links TRBV19 to TRBJ1-1, with TRBD1 as a possible D gene (6 bases). This CDR3 is 12 amino acids long. V was pared by 10 bases and J by 4 bases, with 13 bases between. Germline assignment: CDR1 LNHDA and CDR2 SQIVND (reference sequence). CDR3 protein: CAIQGGGTEAFF. Here the CDR3 DNA reads TGTGCCATCCAAGGGGGGGGCACTGAAGCTTTCTTT. Full variable domain (outside the CDR3, taken from reference TRBV19 and TRBJ1-1): DGGITQSPKYLFRKEGQNVTLSCEQNLNHDAMYWYRQDPGQGLRLIYYSQIVNDFQKGDIAEGYSVSREKKESFPLTVTSAQKNPTAFYLCAIQGGGTEAFFGQGTRLTVV.

This clone showed up just a few times. This chain uses TRBV9 with TRBJ2-3; 8 nucleotides line up with TRBD1. The CDR3 totals 15 residues. Trimming cost V 4 bases and J 3 bases; bases outside gene matches: 7. CDR1 and CDR2 from the germline V gene are SGDLS and YYNGEE. CDR3 sequence: CASSINRGFTDTQYF. The CDR3 DNA reads TGTGCCAGCAGCATTAACAGGGGGTTTACAGATACGCAGTATTTT.

This clone was detected only a few times. The rearrangement links TRBV15 to TRBJ1-2; no reliable D call. The length of the CDR3 is 13 residues. Germline CDR1 and CDR2: LNHNV and YYDKDF (reference sequence). Trimming removed 0 bases at V and 3 bases at J, with 5 bases between. CDR3 nucleotides: TGTGCCACCAGCAGAGACGGGGACTATGGCTACACCTTC. Its translation is CATSRDGDYGYTF.

The chain links TRBV19 to TRBJ2-1; 7 bases align to TRBD2. The CDR3 runs 16 residues. With V trimmed by 4 bases and J by 7 bases, 13 bases remained unmatched. In germline, CDR1 is LNHDA, CDR2 SQIVND (reference sequence). CDR3: CASSTPGGSLGNEQFF. In DNA, the CDR3 is TGTGCCAGTAGTACACCTGGCGGGAGCTTAGGTAATGAGCAGTTCTTC.

The J gene is TRBJ2-1, the V gene TRBV5-1, with D perhaps TRBD2 (5 bases). The CDR3 sequence is 14 residues long. The V gene's germline CDR1 is SGHRS and CDR2 YFSETQ. V was clipped by 7 bases and J by 3 bases, with 14 bases between them. This chain's CDR3 is CASGTRPDYNEQFF. The DNA for the CDR3 is TGCGCCAGCGGAACTAGGCCGGACTACAATGAGCAGTTCTTC.

The sample holds a few counts of this clone. The genes are TRBV28 and TRBJ1-5; TRBD1 is a possible D gene (6 bases). Germline CDR1 reads MDHEN; CDR2 reads SYDVKM. The germline V and J ends were trimmed by 3 bases and 4 bases, with 13 bases remaining between them. This CDR3 comprises 15 residues. In DNA, the CDR3 is TGTGCCAGCAGTTTGGGGGCAGGGCCTAATCAGCCCCAGCATTTT. Translated: CASSLGAGPNQPQHF.

The chain joins TRBV30 to TRBJ1-5, with a tentative D call TRBD1 (5 bases). Germline V gene lookup returns CDR1 GTSNPN and CDR2 SVGIG (reference sequence). The CDR3 is 15 amino acids. V gave up 5 bases and J gave up 4 bases, with 18 bases separating them. The CDR3 DNA reads TGTGCCTGGGAACGGACGGGGGAGGGAAATCAGCCCCAGCATTTT. It specifies CAWERTGEGNQPQHF.

The chain has TRBV28 and TRBJ2-3, with 10 bases lining up with TRBD2. Germline assignment: CDR1 MDHEN and CDR2 SYDVKM. The CDR3 is 15 amino acids. J gave up 6 bases and V 0 bases, and 3 bases lay outside the gene matches. The CDR3 bases are TGTGCCAGCAGTTTATGGCAACTAGCGGGGGATACGCAGTATTTT. Its translation is CASSLWQLAGDTQYF.

This chain joins TRBV7-8 and TRBJ2-2; TRBD1 aligns across 10 bases. CDR1 and CDR2 (germline): SGHVS, FQNEAQ. V dropped 2 bases and J dropped 6; count of bases not matched to a gene: 6. This CDR3 is built from 16 residues. The CDR3 DNA reads TGTGCCAGCAGCTTAATGGGACAGGGGAATGCCGGGGAGCTGTTTTTT. Amino acid sequence: CASSLMGQGNAGELFF.

This clone was seen only a few times. V usage is TRBV9 and J usage is TRBJ2-5; D perhaps matches TRBD2 (5 bases). Germline V gene lookup returns CDR1 SGDLS and CDR2 YYNGEE. V was shortened by 2 bases and J by 1 base, with 12 bases between the two germline ends. This CDR3 has 15 residues. The CDR3 DNA reads TGTGCCAGCAGCGTCGGGCGGGCGGGCCAAGAGACCCAGTACTTC. The encoded protein is CASSVGRAGQETQYF.

V usage is TRBV5-1 and J usage is TRBJ2-1; 7 positions match TRBD2. V shed 0 bases, J shed 6 bases, and the junction held 3 bases outside the gene matches. The germline V gene has CDR1 SGHRS and CDR2 YFSETQ. The CDR3 sequence is 14 residues long. CDR3 nucleotides: TGCGCCAGCAGCTTGGTTGGGGGGGTCAATGAGCAGTTCTTC. Protein product: CASSLVGGVNEQFF.

A few counts support this clone. The V and J genes are TRBV29-1 and TRBJ2-5; D is unclear. This CDR3 has 13 amino acids. Germline loops: CDR1 SQVTM, CDR2 ANQGSEA. For the CDR3, the DNA is TGCGGAGCGAGGCCGCCGATCCAAGAGACCCAGTACTTC. Translating gives CGARPPIQETQYF.

In this sample, this clone turned up a few times. The chain combines TRBV5-1 with TRBJ2-1; 11 bases line up with TRBD2. V gave up 3 bases and J gave up 8 bases; unmatched junction bases: 7. The CDR3 is made up of 15 amino acids. Looked up from germline, CDR1 is SGHRS and CDR2 is YFSETQ. The CDR3 sequence is CASSYSGRALDEQFF. CDR3 DNA: TGCGCCAGCAGCTATAGCGGGAGGGCCTTGGATGAGCAGTTCTTC.

This clone was counted a few times. The V call is TRBV28, the J call TRBJ2-1, with 7 bases identical to TRBD1. The trim removed 6 bases at V and 10 bases at J, leaving 12 bases unmatched. Germline V gives CDR1 MDHEN, CDR2 SYDVKM. This CDR3 contains 14 residues. The CDR3, as DNA: TGTGCCAGCAGCACAGGGGCCCCCGGTCGGGAGCAGTTCTTC. Its translation: CASSTGAPGREQFF.

This clone was seen a few times. V and J are TRBV7-8 and TRBJ2-4; D not resolved. V was trimmed by 4 bases and J by 8 bases, leaving 18 bases between them. Germline CDR1 SGHVS, CDR2 FQNEAQ. This CDR3 region has 15 residues. The CDR3 reads CASSSRRDLVDIQYF. CDR3 DNA: TGTGCCAGCAGCTCAAGACGAGACTTGGTAGACATTCAGTACTTC.

In nucleotides, the CDR3 is TGCGCCAGCAGCTCCCGATTTACTTCGGGGACGCAGTATTTT. Its protein is CASSSRFTSGTQYF. V and J are TRBV5-1 and TRBJ2-3; maybe TRBD2 (5 bases). The CDR3 is made up of 14 amino acids. Germline V lookup: CDR1 SGHRS, CDR2 YFSETQ. The V and J ends lost 3 bases and 9 bases respectively, with 17 bases between them.

V is TRBV20-1 and J is TRBJ1-1, with D perhaps matching TRBD1 (5 bases). This CDR3 is 11 amino acids long. Germline V CDR1 and CDR2: DFQATT, SNEGSKA (reference sequence). Trimming stripped 5 bases from V and 7 bases from J, with 11 bases between. The CDR3 here is CSASRQFEAFF. The CDR3, as DNA: TGCAGTGCTTCACGACAGTTTGAAGCTTTCTTT.

This clone was detected only a few times. This chain joins TRBV28 and TRBJ1-4, with D perhaps TRBD1 (6 bases). Per germline, CDR1 MDHEN and CDR2 SYDVKM. The CDR3 loop spans 18 amino acids. The V gene lost 10 bases and the J gene lost 0 bases, with 24 bases spanning the gap. The CDR3 DNA follows: TGTGCCACCCACCCAAGTCAAGGGGAGGGGGCAACTAATGAAAAACTGTTTTTT. Translation: CATHPSQGEGATNEKLFF. Together with reference TRBV28 and TRBJ1-4, the CDR3 gives the full variable domain: DVKVTQSSRYLVKRTGEKVFLECVQDMDHENMFWYRQDPGLGLRLIYFSYDVKMKEKGDIPEGYSVSREKKERFSLILESASTNQTSMYLCATHPSQGEGATNEKLFFGSGTQLSVL.

CDR3 protein: CASSRATTGELFF. The CDR3 DNA sequence: TGTGCCAGCAGCCGAGCAACTACCGGGGAGCTGTTTTTT. This rearrangement joins TRBV7-2 to TRBJ2-2, with D unresolved. The V gene's germline CDR1 is SGHTA and CDR2 FQGNSA. V was trimmed by 5 bases and J by 5 bases, leaving 9 bases between them. There are 13 residues in the CDR3.

A few counts support this clone. The chain recombines TRBV6-5 with TRBJ2-3; 9 nucleotides align to TRBD1. The germline V gene encodes CDR1 MNHEY and CDR2 SVGAGI. CDR3 size: 14 residues. The J segment lost 1 base and the V segment lost 6 bases, leaving 2 bases of the junction unmatched. CDR3 sequence (DNA): TGTGCCAGCAGGAACAGGGGGCGCACAGATACGCAGTATTTT. Protein: CASRNRGRTDTQYF.

The chain combines TRBV28 with TRBJ2-1; TRBD2 aligns across 7 bases. V shed 5 bases and J 4 bases; nucleotides not matched to a gene: 20. The CDR3 has 19 residues. CDR1 MDHEN and CDR2 SYDVKM come from the germline V gene. This CDR3 is CASSLLRRLVGGVYNEQFF. The CDR3 DNA reads TGTGCCAGCAGTCTTCTCCGTCGTTTGGTGGGGGGGGTGTACAATGAGCAGTTCTTC.

The table lists this clone with a few counts. This rearrangement joins TRBV5-4 to TRBJ2-1; 15 nucleotides line up with TRBD2. This CDR3 is 17 amino acids long. Germline V gives CDR1 SGHNT, CDR2 YYREEE (reference sequence). With V trimmed by 3 bases and J by 1 base, 2 bases remained unmatched. CDR3 sequence (DNA): TGTGCCAGCAGCTCGGGACTAGCGGGAGGATCCTACAATGAGCAGTTCTTC. Its translation is CASSSGLAGGSYNEQFF.

The chain links TRBV18 to TRBJ2-2, with 9 bases identical to TRBD1. CDR1 and CDR2 from the germline V gene are KGHSH and LQKENI. Unmatched junction bases numbered 4, after V lost 6 bases and J lost 5 bases. CDR3 length equals 14 residues. This chain's CDR3 is CASSGTGSTGELFF. In DNA, the CDR3 is TGTGCCAGCTCCGGGACAGGGTCTACCGGGGAGCTGTTTTTT.

This sequence joins TRBV28 and TRBJ2-7; D ambiguous. Germline-derived CDR1 and CDR2 are MDHEN and SYDVKM. The CDR3 consists of 14 residues. V lost 7 bases to trimming and J lost 6 bases, with 19 bases between them. CDR3 protein: CASTPALRVSEQYF. CDR3 DNA: TGTGCCAGCACCCCTGCTTTACGGGTGAGCGAGCAGTACTTC.

This clone has a handful of counts. The rearrangement joins TRBV29-1 to TRBJ2-4; 8 nucleotides match TRBD1. The CDR3 extends over 13 amino acids. In germline, CDR1 is SQVTM, CDR2 ANQGSEA. V trimming: 4 bases; J trimming: 4 bases; junction bases outside the gene matches: 3. The CDR3 loop reads CSVVGQAKNIQYF. The DNA for the CDR3 is TGCAGCGTTGTGGGACAGGCAAAAAACATTCAGTACTTC.

The sample holds a few counts of this clone. The chain has TRBV5-1 and TRBJ1-1, with TRBD1 matching over 7 bases. Germline values: CDR1 SGHRS, CDR2 YFSETQ. Trimming cost V 2 bases and J 8 bases; bases outside gene matches: 12. CDR3 length: 15 residues. The CDR3, as DNA: TGCGCCAGCAGCTTCGTTGGGGCAGGGGGAGGAGAAGCTTTCTTT. Residues: CASSFVGAGGGEAFF.

This clone turned up a few times. The V gene is TRBV4-3, the J gene TRBJ2-1; the match to TRBD2 covers 13 bases. Per germline, CDR1 LGHNA and CDR2 YSLEER. This CDR3 is 15 amino acids long. With 0 bases clipped from V and 15 bases from J, the junction kept 8 bases outside the gene matches. The CDR3 nucleotides are TGCGCCAGCAGCCAAGATCGAACTAGCGGGAGGGCGAGGTTCTTC. It encodes CASSQDRTSGRARFF.